Listed below are T cell receptor beta chains from one sample, sequenced in a study of blood T cells in healthy people across ages. One entry per CDR3 protein results from TCRdb running MiXCR on the 5' RACE reads. The sample shows over 1.5 million distinct CDR3 sequences, about 50% of them seen only once. Sequencing input: blood. These TCRs come from a woman in her thirties or forties in good health. The CDR3 runs from the conserved cysteine through the conserved F or W. Each record gives: clone size, D gene, J gene, V gene, CDR3 protein, CDR3 DNA. The D gene is left open where the match is weak. Size values are once, few and many counts, or a class for expanded clones, and some rows have none.

clone_size: NA; d_call: TRBD2; j_call: TRBJ2-7; v_call: TRBV6-2/TRBV6-3; cdr3_aa: CASSYGVAGGSLYEQYF; cdr3_nt: TGTGCCAGCAGTTACGGAGTAGCGGGGGGATCCCTATACGAGCAGTACTTC
clone_size: few; d_call: NA; j_call: TRBJ2-3; v_call: TRBV4-3; cdr3_aa: CASSHDRLTDTQYF; cdr3_nt: TGCGCCAGCAGCCACGACAGACTCACAGATACGCAGTATTTT
clone_size: NA; d_call: NA; j_call: TRBJ2-1; v_call: TRBV3-1; cdr3_aa: CASSQDYGGTNEQFF; cdr3_nt: TGTGCCAGCAGCCAAGATTACGGGGGAACCAATGAGCAGTTCTTC
clone_size: NA; d_call: TRBD2; j_call: TRBJ2-7; v_call: TRBV7-9; cdr3_aa: CASSLAVTSEFYEQYF; cdr3_nt: TGTGCCAGCAGCTTAGCTGTGACTAGCGAGTTCTACGAGCAGTACTTC
clone_size: NA; d_call: NA; j_call: TRBJ2-3; v_call: TRBV5-6; cdr3_aa: CASSADRPDTQYF; cdr3_nt: TGTGCCAGCAGCGCCGATAGGCCAGATACGCAGTATTTT
clone_size: NA; d_call: TRBD2; j_call: TRBJ2-1; v_call: TRBV6-2/TRBV6-3; cdr3_aa: CASRRSGGAGHEQFF; cdr3_nt: TGTGCCAGCAGGCGTAGCGGGGGGGCAGGACATGAGCAGTTCTTC
clone_size: many; d_call: NA; j_call: TRBJ2-1; v_call: TRBV5-1; cdr3_aa: CASSLAGGRSSYNEQFF; cdr3_nt: TGCGCCAGCAGCTTGGCCGGGGGCCGCAGCTCCTACAATGAGCAGTTCTTC
clone_size: few; d_call: TRBD2; j_call: TRBJ2-3; v_call: TRBV20-1; cdr3_aa: CSANGAGGDTQYF; cdr3_nt: TGCAGTGCTAATGGAGCGGGGGGAGATACGCAGTATTTT
clone_size: NA; d_call: TRBD2; j_call: TRBJ2-1; v_call: TRBV7-2; cdr3_aa: CASSLIGGGAAYNEQFF; cdr3_nt: TGTGCCAGCAGCTTGATCGGCGGGGGGGCCGCCTACAATGAGCAGTTCTTC
clone_size: few; d_call: NA; j_call: TRBJ2-7; v_call: TRBV6-2/TRBV6-3; cdr3_aa: CASNHGTSYEQYF; cdr3_nt: TGTGCCAGCAACCACGGGACAAGCTACGAGCAGTACTTC
clone_size: many; d_call: TRBD1; j_call: TRBJ2-7; v_call: TRBV28; cdr3_aa: CASSSTGTAYEQYF; cdr3_nt: TGTGCCAGCAGCTCGACCGGGACAGCATACGAGCAGTACTTC
clone_size: few; d_call: NA; j_call: TRBJ2-3; v_call: TRBV7-2; cdr3_aa: CASTQLFSSGTDTQYF; cdr3_nt: TGTGCCAGCACCCAGCTTTTCTCATCGGGGACAGATACGCAGTATTTT
clone_size: NA; d_call: NA; j_call: TRBJ1-4; v_call: TRBV9; cdr3_aa: CASSVEAVNEKLFF; cdr3_nt: TGTGCCAGCAGCGTAGAGGCAGTCAATGAAAAACTGTTTTTT
clone_size: NA; d_call: NA; j_call: TRBJ2-5; v_call: TRBV5-4; cdr3_aa: CASSSPSMGGTQYF; cdr3_nt: TGTGCCAGCAGCTCTCCGAGTATGGGCGGGACCCAGTACTTC
clone_size: NA; d_call: NA; j_call: TRBJ2-7; v_call: TRBV6-2/TRBV6-3; cdr3_aa: CASSSQGWYEQYF; cdr3_nt: TGTGCCAGCAGTTCCCAAGGATGGTACGAGCAGTACTTC
clone_size: NA; d_call: TRBD1; j_call: TRBJ1-4; v_call: TRBV28; cdr3_aa: CASTSPGTGHNEKLFF; cdr3_nt: TGTGCCAGCACTTCTCCGGGGACAGGCCATAATGAAAAACTGTTTTTT
clone_size: NA; d_call: TRBD2; j_call: TRBJ2-5; v_call: TRBV28; cdr3_aa: CASSSPWGGDKETQYF; cdr3_nt: TGTGCCAGCAGTTCCCCATGGGGAGGGGATAAAGAGACCCAGTACTTC
clone_size: NA; d_call: TRBD2; j_call: TRBJ2-6; v_call: TRBV10-3; cdr3_aa: CATRTTSGDGAGANVLTF; cdr3_nt: TGTGCCACTCGGACGACTAGCGGGGATGGGGCTGGGGCCAACGTCCTGACTTTC
clone_size: NA; d_call: NA; j_call: TRBJ2-6; v_call: TRBV9; cdr3_aa: CASGVVGRVSGANVLTF; cdr3_nt: TGTGCCAGCGGCGTAGTGGGCAGGGTCTCTGGGGCCAACGTCCTGACTTTC
clone_size: few; d_call: TRBD2; j_call: TRBJ2-3; v_call: TRBV29-1; cdr3_aa: CSGDHLAGYTDTQYF; cdr3_nt: TGCAGCGGCGATCACTTAGCGGGGTACACAGATACGCAGTATTTT
clone_size: NA; d_call: TRBD1; j_call: TRBJ2-7; v_call: TRBV20-1; cdr3_aa: CSASADRVGYEQYF; cdr3_nt: TGCAGTGCTAGCGCAGACAGGGTAGGCTACGAGCAGTACTTC
clone_size: NA; d_call: NA; j_call: TRBJ2-7; v_call: TRBV6-1; cdr3_aa: CASSEEGDWGSYEQYF; cdr3_nt: TGTGCCAGCAGTGAAGAAGGGGATTGGGGGTCCTACGAGCAGTACTTC
clone_size: NA; d_call: NA; j_call: TRBJ2-5; v_call: TRBV24-1; cdr3_aa: CATSASETQYF; cdr3_nt: TGTGCCACCAGTGCTTCAGAGACCCAGTACTTC
clone_size: few; d_call: NA; j_call: TRBJ2-3; v_call: TRBV28; cdr3_aa: CASSFPRLGPSTDTQYF; cdr3_nt: TGTGCCAGCAGTTTCCCCCGACTAGGACCAAGCACAGATACGCAGTATTTT
clone_size: few; d_call: NA; j_call: TRBJ2-4; v_call: TRBV20-1; cdr3_aa: CSAHPLENIQYF; cdr3_nt: TGCAGTGCCCACCCGTTAGAGAACATTCAGTACTTC
clone_size: many; d_call: NA; j_call: TRBJ2-1; v_call: TRBV5-1; cdr3_aa: CASGKGNNEQFF; cdr3_nt: TGCGCCAGCGGCAAGGGCAACAATGAGCAGTTCTTC
clone_size: few; d_call: NA; j_call: TRBJ1-2; v_call: TRBV20-1; cdr3_aa: CSASQHNRGLDYGYTF; cdr3_nt: TGCAGTGCTTCCCAACATAATAGGGGGTTGGATTATGGCTACACCTTC
clone_size: NA; d_call: NA; j_call: TRBJ1-2; v_call: TRBV28; cdr3_aa: CASSLSWANYGYTF; cdr3_nt: TGTGCCAGCAGTTTATCATGGGCTAACTATGGCTACACCTTC
clone_size: NA; d_call: TRBD2; j_call: TRBJ2-3; v_call: TRBV3-1; cdr3_aa: CASSQYPSGGPSTDTQYF; cdr3_nt: TGTGCCAGCAGCCAATACCCTAGCGGGGGACCTAGCACAGATACGCAGTATTTT
clone_size: NA; d_call: TRBD2; j_call: TRBJ2-3; v_call: TRBV7-2; cdr3_aa: CASSLGAGGPADTQYF; cdr3_nt: TGTGCCAGCAGCTTAGGAGCGGGGGGGCCAGCAGATACGCAGTATTTT
clone_size: few; d_call: NA; j_call: TRBJ2-5; v_call: TRBV7-7; cdr3_aa: CASSLVVSGETQYF; cdr3_nt: TGTGCTAGCAGCTTAGTTGTCTCCGGGGAGACCCAGTACTTC
clone_size: NA; d_call: NA; j_call: TRBJ1-2; v_call: TRBV6-5; cdr3_aa: CASSYSYISNYGYTF; cdr3_nt: TGTGCCAGCAGTTACTCGTACATCTCTAACTATGGCTACACCTTC
clone_size: NA; d_call: NA; j_call: TRBJ2-7; v_call: TRBV7-2; cdr3_aa: CASSLEVSGSLPYEQYF; cdr3_nt: TGTGCCAGCAGCTTAGAGGTCTCGGGTTCTCTCCCCTACGAGCAGTACTTC
clone_size: few; d_call: TRBD1; j_call: TRBJ2-4; v_call: TRBV5-1; cdr3_aa: CASSLGLDRDSAYF; cdr3_nt: TGCGCCAGCAGCTTGGGGCTGGACCGGGACAGTGCGTACTTC
clone_size: few; d_call: NA; j_call: TRBJ2-7; v_call: TRBV28; cdr3_aa: CASRKYREQYF; cdr3_nt: TGTGCCAGCAGGAAATACAGAGAGCAGTACTTC
clone_size: NA; d_call: NA; j_call: TRBJ2-7; v_call: TRBV21-1; cdr3_aa: CARGGGTRPYEQYF; cdr3_nt: TGTGCCCGTGGAGGAGGGACCCGACCCTACGAGCAGTACTTC
clone_size: NA; d_call: TRBD1; j_call: TRBJ2-3; v_call: TRBV28; cdr3_aa: CVSRNRDRGYADTQYF; cdr3_nt: TGTGTCAGCAGGAACCGGGACAGGGGATATGCAGATACGCAGTATTTT
clone_size: NA; d_call: NA; j_call: TRBJ1-6; v_call: TRBV7-2; cdr3_aa: CASSLVEGRQGSPLHF; cdr3_nt: TGTGCCAGCAGCTTAGTGGAGGGGAGACAAGGTTCACCCCTCCACTTT
clone_size: NA; d_call: TRBD1; j_call: TRBJ2-1; v_call: TRBV20-1; cdr3_aa: CSAYTGQGIYNEQFF; cdr3_nt: TGCAGTGCCTACACGGGACAGGGGATTTACAATGAGCAGTTCTTC
clone_size: NA; d_call: NA; j_call: TRBJ2-7; v_call: TRBV27; cdr3_aa: CASSLRLGPYEQYF; cdr3_nt: TGTGCCAGCAGTTTACGGTTAGGACCCTACGAGCAGTACTTC
clone_size: once; d_call: NA; j_call: TRBJ1-2; v_call: TRBV24-1; cdr3_aa: CATRSRDGYTF; cdr3_nt: TGTGCCACCAGGAGCAGGGATGGCTACACCTTC
clone_size: NA; d_call: NA; j_call: TRBJ1-5; v_call: TRBV10-3; cdr3_aa: CAISERGGEGNQPQHF; cdr3_nt: TGTGCCATCAGTGAGCGGGGCGGGGAGGGCAATCAGCCCCAGCATTTT
clone_size: NA; d_call: NA; j_call: TRBJ2-4; v_call: TRBV5-4; cdr3_aa: CASSLSTTRSEEQYF; cdr3_nt: TGTGCCAGCAGCCTGAGTACAACTAGGTCGGAGGAGCAGTACTTC
clone_size: NA; d_call: NA; j_call: TRBJ1-4; v_call: TRBV7-2; cdr3_aa: CASSLDWGNEKLFF; cdr3_nt: TGTGCCAGCAGCTTAGATTGGGGGAATGAAAAACTGTTTTTT
clone_size: NA; d_call: TRBD2; j_call: TRBJ2-2; v_call: TRBV7-2; cdr3_aa: CASSRAGAYTGELFF; cdr3_nt: TGTGCCAGCAGCCGCGCGGGAGCCTACACCGGGGAGCTGTTTTTT
clone_size: few; d_call: TRBD2; j_call: TRBJ2-7; v_call: TRBV7-2; cdr3_aa: CAIDSPSGGGPRSYEQYF; cdr3_nt: TGTGCCATCGACTCCCCATCCGGGGGGGGACCTCGCTCCTACGAGCAGTACTTC
clone_size: few; d_call: TRBD1; j_call: TRBJ1-2; v_call: TRBV12-3/TRBV12-4; cdr3_aa: CASTSGGDRINYGYTF; cdr3_nt: TGTGCCAGCACCTCAGGGGGAGACAGGATAAACTATGGCTACACCTTC
clone_size: NA; d_call: NA; j_call: TRBJ1-4; v_call: TRBV4-3; cdr3_aa: CASSPGTTTNEKLFF; cdr3_nt: TGCGCCAGCTCTCCAGGGACAACAACTAATGAAAAACTGTTTTTT
clone_size: NA; d_call: NA; j_call: TRBJ1-5; v_call: TRBV6-5; cdr3_aa: CASSYSIEQPQHF; cdr3_nt: TGTGCCAGCAGTTACTCGATCGAACAGCCCCAGCATTTT
clone_size: NA; d_call: NA; j_call: TRBJ1-5; v_call: TRBV6-2/TRBV6-3; cdr3_aa: CASSYRVEPQHF; cdr3_nt: TGTGCCAGCAGTTACAGGGTCGAGCCCCAGCATTTT
clone_size: once; d_call: TRBD1; j_call: TRBJ2-3; v_call: TRBV2; cdr3_aa: CASSPPNRGTQYF; cdr3_nt: TGTGCCAGCAGTCCCCCTAACAGGGGTACGCAGTATTTT
clone_size: NA; d_call: TRBD2; j_call: TRBJ2-1; v_call: TRBV12-3/TRBV12-4; cdr3_aa: CASRGGSYYNEQFF; cdr3_nt: TGTGCCAGTCGGGGGGGCAGTTATTACAATGAGCAGTTCTTC
clone_size: NA; d_call: NA; j_call: TRBJ2-5; v_call: TRBV20-1; cdr3_aa: CSASLVVKETQYF; cdr3_nt: TGCAGTGCTAGCTTGGTCGTGAAAGAGACCCAGTACTTC
clone_size: NA; d_call: NA; j_call: TRBJ2-1; v_call: TRBV7-2; cdr3_aa: CASRAFGEQFF; cdr3_nt: TGTGCCAGCAGGGCCTTTGGGGAGCAGTTCTTC
clone_size: NA; d_call: TRBD2; j_call: TRBJ2-4; v_call: TRBV20-1; cdr3_aa: CSARTSAYKNIQYF; cdr3_nt: TGCAGTGCTAGGACTAGCGCGTACAAAAACATTCAGTACTTC
clone_size: few; d_call: NA; j_call: TRBJ2-3; v_call: TRBV20-1; cdr3_aa: CSARVRGGTDTQYF; cdr3_nt: TGCAGTGCTAGAGTGAGGGGGGGGACAGATACGCAGTATTTT
clone_size: NA; d_call: NA; j_call: TRBJ1-1; v_call: TRBV29-1; cdr3_aa: CSVSRPLNTEAFF; cdr3_nt: TGCAGCGTCTCAAGACCATTGAACACTGAAGCTTTCTTT